Listed here are 14 T cell receptor beta chains from one sample, sequenced in a study of T cell repertoires in cytomegalovirus infection. No cognate antigen is known for these TCRs. TCRdb itself ran the reads through MiXCR, one entry per CDR3 protein. Of 700,000 to 850,000 distinct CDR3 sequences listed, roughly 33% are singletons. The source material was cultured CD8+ T cells from PBMCs, sampled from culture after CMV antigen stimulation. The receptors shown here come from a human donor in good health (CMV status not recorded). Some clones in this sample may be carry-over from other donors' samples.

The chain combines TRBV2 with TRBJ1-2; 11 bases match TRBD1. Germline loops: CDR1 SNHLY, CDR2 FYNNEI. The CDR3 totals 16 residues. V lost 6 bases to trimming and J lost 3 bases; unmatched junction nucleotides: 9. CDR3 nucleotide sequence: TGTGCCAGCAGCCGGGACAGGGGGTTCTCTGACTATGGCTACACCTTC. It specifies CASSRDRGFSDYGYTF.

The chain links TRBV6-2 or TRBV6-3 to TRBJ1-5, with TRBD1 matching over 7 bases. J was trimmed by 6 bases and V by 6 bases; bases with no gene match: 14. Germline-derived CDR1 and CDR2 are MNHEY and SVGEGT. CDR3 length equals 16 residues. CDR3 nucleotides: TGTGCCAGCAGAGTTCACCCGACAGGGAGCGGTCAGCCCCAGCATTTT. It yields the protein CASRVHPTGSGQPQHF.

This clonotype was picked up a small number of times. The chain carries TRBV6-2 or TRBV6-3 and TRBJ2-7; TRBD1 matches at 12 bases. The CDR3 totals 14 residues. Germline lookup yields CDR1 MNHEY and CDR2 SVGEGT. The V and J ends lost 2 bases and 6 bases, in that order; junction bases with no gene match: 2. This chain's CDR3 is CASSYGTGGLEQYV. In nucleotides, the CDR3 is TGTGCCAGCAGTTACGGGACAGGGGGCCTCGAGCAGTACGTC.

This clonotype was recorded at least ten times. The chain has TRBV4-2 and TRBJ1-1, with D perhaps matching TRBD1 (6 bases). Germline V gives CDR1 LGHNA, CDR2 YNFKEQ. The CDR3 contains 14 residues. V lost 4 bases and J lost 2, with 11 bases in between. The CDR3 reads CASSPAGANTEAFF. CDR3 coding DNA: TGTGCCAGCAGCCCAGCAGGGGCTAACACTGAAGCTTTCTTT.

The table lists this clonotype with a few counts. The chain recombines TRBV27 with TRBJ2-7; D possibly corresponds to TRBD1 (5 bases). V dropped 2 bases and J dropped 4 bases, with 15 bases sitting between them. The germline gives CDR1 MNHEY, CDR2 SMNVEV (reference sequence). The CDR3 length is 15 residues. This CDR3 is CASSLLGLTVYEQYF. The CDR3 DNA is TGTGCCAGCAGTTTACTTGGGTTGACAGTATACGAGCAGTACTTC.

The table lists this clonotype with a few counts. The chain joins TRBV20-1 to TRBJ1-1; 7 bases match TRBD1. Germline loops: CDR1 DFQATT, CDR2 SNEGSKA (reference sequence). Trimming at V came to 4 bases and at J to 2 bases, leaving 4 bases not matched to a gene. The CDR3 consists of 13 residues. The chain's CDR3 is CSATGQDNTEAFF. The CDR3 coding sequence is TGCAGTGCTACAGGACAGGACAACACTGAAGCTTTCTTT.

This chain joins TRBV28 and TRBJ2-7, with no clear D. With 1 base removed from V and 6 bases from J, the gap between germline ends came to 13 bases. Germline-derived CDR1 and CDR2 are MDHEN and SYDVKM. The CDR3 contains 14 residues. The CDR3: CASSLSGVGSEQYV. As DNA, the CDR3 is TGTGCCAGCAGTTTATCTGGCGTTGGTAGCGAGCAGTACGTC.

This clonotype was detected only a few times. The V call is TRBV19, the J call TRBJ2-1; TRBD2 is a possible D gene (6 bases). Germline CDR1 is LNHDA and CDR2 is SQIVND (reference sequence). V was cut by 7 bases and J by 10 bases, with 17 bases left in between. There are 13 residues in the CDR3. The CDR3, as DNA: TGTGCCAGTACCGCGTGGAGGGGATCGGAGCAGTTCTTC. This encodes CASTAWRGSEQFF.

This clonotype was picked up a small number of times. The genes are TRBV19 and TRBJ1-2; TRBD1 might be the D (6 bases). Germline CDR1 and CDR2: LNHDA and SQIVND (reference sequence). This CDR3 is 14 amino acids long. Between the trimmed V and J ends, which lost 5 bases and 4 bases, there was a span of 14 bases. Here the CDR3 reads CASSEQGSGYGYTF. The CDR3 region has the DNA TGTGCCAGTAGTGAACAGGGTTCGGGCTATGGCTACACCTTC.

This rearrangement joins TRBV5-1 to TRBJ1-1; D not certain. V lost 4 bases and J 4 bases, leaving 17 bases between the germline ends. CDR1 is SGHRS and CDR2 is YFSETQ in the germline V gene. The CDR3 totals 15 residues. The CDR3 sequence: CASSAGRVIATEAFF. The CDR3 nucleotides are TGCGCCAGCAGCGCGGGGAGGGTGATTGCCACTGAAGCTTTCTTT.

This chain joins TRBV27 and TRBJ2-7, with 8 bases lining up with TRBD1. After removal of 4 bases from V and 11 bases from J, the junction contained 4 bases not matched to a gene. Germline CDR1 MNHEY, CDR2 SMNVEV (reference sequence). This CDR3 is 11 amino acids long. The CDR3 protein is CASSSSDREYF. The CDR3 DNA follows: TGTGCCAGCAGTTCCTCGGACAGGGAGTACTTC.

The chain's CDR3 is CASSYYDSSYNSPLHF. For the CDR3, the DNA is TGTGCCAGCAGTTACTATGACAGCTCCTATAATTCACCCCTCCACTTT. This rearrangement joins TRBV6-6 to TRBJ1-6; TRBD1 might be the D (5 bases). The germline CDR1 and CDR2 sequences are MNHNY and SVGAGI (reference sequence). V was cut by 1 base and J by 0 bases, with 7 bases left in between. CDR3 length: 16 amino acids.

This clonotype was seen a handful of times. The genes are TRBV9 and TRBJ1-1; D call uncertain. CDR1 is SGDLS, CDR2 YYNGEE, per germline. V was cut by 0 bases and J by 6 bases, with 6 bases left in between. The CDR3 has 12 amino acids. CDR3 in DNA: TGTGCCAGCAGCGTAGGGACCGCTGAAGCTTTCTTT. Translating gives CASSVGTAEAFF.

On this clonotype itself: Given a much more abundant clone one base away, this may be a read error. This chain uses TRBV7-6 with TRBJ1-5, with TRBD1 identical over 9 bases. This CDR3 is built from 16 residues. The germline gives CDR1 SGHVS, CDR2 FNYEAQ. The CDR3 DNA reads TGTGCCAACAGCGAATCGGCGGGACAGGGTTATCAGCCCCAGCATTTT. Amino acids: CANSESAGQGYQPQHF.